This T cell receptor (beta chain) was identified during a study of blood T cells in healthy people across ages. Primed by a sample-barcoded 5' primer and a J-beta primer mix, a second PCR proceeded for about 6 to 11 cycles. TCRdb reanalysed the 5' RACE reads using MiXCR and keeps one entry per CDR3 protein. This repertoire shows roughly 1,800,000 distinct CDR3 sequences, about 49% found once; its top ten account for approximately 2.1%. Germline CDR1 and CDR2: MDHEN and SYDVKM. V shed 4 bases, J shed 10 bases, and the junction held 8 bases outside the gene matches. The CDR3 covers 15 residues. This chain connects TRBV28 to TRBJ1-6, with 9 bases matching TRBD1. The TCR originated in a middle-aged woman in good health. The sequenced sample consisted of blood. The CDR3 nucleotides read TGTGCCAGCAGTTCTCGACAGGGGGTAAAATCACCCCTCCACTTT. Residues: CASSSRQGVKSPLHF.